The T cell receptor beta chain described here comes from a study of cytomegalovirus exposure and HLA in healthy donors. Study findings and constraints: The classifier reportedly diagnosed cytomegalovirus status with high specificity and sensitivity. Likely technical artifact: a cluster of highly shared sequence variants. An ancestry cluster, one associated with Asian ancestry, reportedly showed fewer N-insertions than the roughly 670-donor mean in a later analysis.

13 Jbeta primers and 60 Vbeta primers were used for the PCR. Repertoires were generated with immunoSEQ multiplex PCR, while TCRdb's copy carries only in-frame clones and drops some. The sample lists over 130,000 clones, approximately 85% seen once, with roughly 6.3% in the top ten. Per germline, CDR1 MGHRA and CDR2 YSYEKL. The CDR3 runs to 14 residues. Trimming pared 1 base from V and 7 bases from J, leaving 13 bases between. As regards this clone: No antigen is known for it.

The rearrangement joins TRBV4-1 to TRBJ2-5; tentative D call: TRBD1 (6 bases). This clonotype was sampled from a man aged 50-59 years in good health and CMV-seropositive. The sample was PBMCs. The CDR3 coding sequence is TGCGCCAGCAGCCAAGTAGGGGGAGATGGGACCCAGTACTTC. It translates to CASSQVGGDGTQYF.